This record looks at one T cell receptor beta chain sequence and its context. TCRdb ran MiXCR on the RT-PCR reads and lists one entry per CDR3 protein. The table has approximately 140,000 distinct CDR3 sequences, 30% to 45% seen once. This sample was included in a study of patients and donors after allogeneic stem cell transplantation. Germline V gene data show CDR1 as SGHAT and CDR2 as FQNNGV. The length of the CDR3 is 15 residues. Trimming removed 4 bases from V and 0 bases from J; junction bases left unmatched: 2. Sequenced sample: blood, either unsorted or a sorted T cell fraction (not recorded which). The TCR originated in a human donor who was either an allogeneic HSCT recipient or a stem cell or donor lymphocyte infusion donor (not recorded which). It is not recorded whose cells these are; they may come from a transplant donor. The chain is built from TRBV11-2 and TRBJ2-7, with 11 bases fitting TRBD1. CDR3 protein: CASSYGTGGSYEQYF. The CDR3 DNA follows: TGTGCCAGCAGCTACGGGACAGGGGGCTCCTACGAGCAGTACTTC.